Listed below are T cell receptor beta chains from one sample, sequenced in a study of blood T cell repertoires in COVID-19. TCRdb's table, derived via immunoSEQ multiplex PCR, lists solely in-frame clones and lacks some. The table has approximately 280,000 clones, about 89% seen once. Input material: peripheral blood. The receptors come from a man in his forties with acute or convalescent COVID-19. Both conserved end residues are part of each CDR3.

j_call	cdr3_length	v_call	cdr3_aa
TRBJ1-1	12	TRBV6-1	CASSEGLTEAFF
TRBJ1-2	13	TRBV2	CASSYGPTGGYTF
TRBJ2-2	14	TRBV7-7	CASSRQGWTGELFF
TRBJ1-6	16	TRBV3-1/TRBV3-2	CASSQGPGTGNSPLHF
TRBJ2-7	13	TRBV27	CASSFLQGDEQYF
TRBJ1-2	15	TRBV28	CASSLGPGGVYGYTF
TRBJ2-3	16	TRBV4-1	CASSQDRTLPPDTQYF
TRBJ2-7	14	TRBV19	CASGPGQSSYEQYF
TRBJ1-4	15	TRBV27	CASSGTDRGREKLFF
TRBJ2-7	13	TRBV6-2/TRBV6-3	CASSPGKVGEQYF
TRBJ1-2	15	TRBV3-1/TRBV3-2	CASSPRDTRKRGYTF
TRBJ1-2	15	TRBV19	CASSITPPGGDGYTF
TRBJ1-2	12	TRBV6-2/TRBV6-3	CASSWTAYGYTF
TRBJ1-1	10	TRBV19	CASISREAFF
TRBJ2-7	13	TRBV10-1	CASSRVAIGEQYF
TRBJ2-4	22	TRBV9	CASSGGRLAGGPPNIAKNIQYF
TRBJ2-5	15	TRBV7-9	CASSLEPTGQETQYF
TRBJ2-2	14	TRBV6-5	CASRLAGDTGELFF
TRBJ1-2	13	TRBV6-5	CATVDRERNGYTF
TRBJ2-2	13	TRBV5-1	CASSLGQPGELFF
TRBJ1-1	16	TRBV7-8	CASSFFDRVGNTEAFF
TRBJ2-7	13	TRBV7-8	CASRSYETYEQYF
TRBJ1-4	13	TRBV15	CATRRTFNEKLFF
TRBJ1-1	13	TRBV25-1	CASSEPRGTEAFF
TRBJ2-7	10	TRBV19	CATSTYEQYF
TRBJ1-1	14	TRBV11-2	CASSSNRGYTEAFF
TRBJ1-1	17	TRBV3-1/TRBV3-2	CASSPEGTGGAGTEAFF
TRBJ1-5	14	TRBV3-1/TRBV3-2	CASSLGQGGQPQHF
TRBJ2-2	13	TRBV29-1	CSVDAANTGELFF
TRBJ1-1	13	TRBV2	CASSRRYGTEAFF
TRBJ2-7	19	TRBV14	CASSQDKTLSKPQRYEQYF
TRBJ2-2	15	TRBV11-1	CASSPRQGRTGELFF
TRBJ1-6	13	TRBV14	CASSQRWDSPLHF
TRBJ1-1	14	TRBV27	CASKNVRGSTEAFF
TRBJ2-2	15	TRBV11-2	CASSLGASRTGELFF
TRBJ1-4	13	TRBV6-5	CAARGTLDEKLFF
TRBJ2-3	13	TRBV6-1	CASSEFRPGTQYF
TRBJ2-3	17	TRBV10-2	CASSGLAGEGSTDTQYF
TRBJ2-2	18	TRBV11-3	CASSPSGYRPNYTGELFF
TRBJ2-1	17	TRBV24-1	CATSDLPGTGGYNEQFF
TRBJ2-3	14	TRBV6-2/TRBV6-3	CASSYGGARGTQYF
TRBJ1-2	13	TRBV30	CAWSPYDRSGYTF
TRBJ1-2	13	TRBV10-1	CASSRTGANGYTF
TRBJ2-1	13	TRBV24-1	CAINGEGPDEQFF
TRBJ2-1	16	TRBV7-2	CASSLAFGGGLNEQFF
TRBJ1-6	15	TRBV2	CATNSGTGGGSPLHF
TRBJ2-1	18	TRBV28	CASSLNPPGARRDNEQFF
TRBJ1-6	15	TRBV28	CASSLYRVTNSPLHF
TRBJ2-1	16	TRBV19	CASSISGTGGLDEQFF
TRBJ2-2	18	TRBV3-1/TRBV3-2	CASSQDTGLVYNTGELFF
TRBJ1-2	16	TRBV3-1/TRBV3-2	CASSQDRGTGTYGYTF